What follows are 5 T cell receptor beta chains derived from one specimen sequenced in a study of OX40 agonist ivuxolimab in advanced cancers. Generated by immunoSEQ multiplex PCR, the TCRdb table keeps only in-frame clones and is missing some. The table records roughly 70,000 clones, roughly nine tenths of them present only once. This sample comprised CD4+ or CD8+ T cells sorted from blood, obtained in a trial of the OX40 agonist ivuxolimab. These receptor sequences come from an adult with an advanced solid tumor such as melanoma, head and neck, liver or kidney cancer.

The chain recombines TRBV7-2 with TRBJ2-1; TRBD2 might be the D (7 bases). Trimming cost V 7 bases and J 6 bases, with 22 bases left between them. The CDR3 is 16 residues long. Germline CDR1 reads SGHTA; CDR2 reads FQGNSA. In nucleotides, the CDR3 is TGTGCCAGCACCTTGGGGGGGCTAGGGATGAGCAATGAGCAGTTCTTC. This sequence encodes CASTLGGLGMSNEQFF.

The chain recombines TRBV4-3 with TRBJ2-5, with D possibly matching TRBD2 (5 bases). V gave up 1 base and J gave up 4 bases, with 10 bases separating them. Germline values: CDR1 LGHNA, CDR2 YSLEER. The CDR3 sequence is 14 residues long. In DNA, the CDR3 is TGCGCCAGCAGCCAAGGCGGAGGCGGAGAGACCCAGTACTTC. Its translation is CASSQGGGGETQYF.

The genes are TRBV28 and TRBJ2-2, with 10 bases that match TRBD1. Trimming at V came to 3 bases and at J to 2 bases, leaving 3 bases not matched to a gene. This CDR3 spans 16 amino acids. Per germline, CDR1 MDHEN and CDR2 SYDVKM. The CDR3 reads CASSFRDRGNTGELFF. DNA of the CDR3: TGTGCCAGCAGTTTCCGGGACAGGGGTAACACCGGGGAGCTGTTTTTT.

The V and J genes are TRBV7-9 and TRBJ1-1, with D maybe TRBD1 (5 bases). The CDR3 is 13 amino acids. The V gene's germline CDR1 is SEHNR and CDR2 FQNEAQ (reference sequence). Trimming removed 5 bases from V and 7 bases from J, with 14 bases in between. The CDR3 nucleotides read TGTGCCAGCAGCCTTGGACTGGGACTTGAAGCTTTCTTT. Its protein product is CASSLGLGLEAFF.

The chain employs TRBV7-9 and TRBJ2-1; 12 nucleotides agree with TRBD2. The germline CDR1 and CDR2 sequences are SEHNR and FQNEAQ (reference sequence). The V gene end was trimmed by 3 bases and the J gene end by 8 bases; junction bases not matched to a gene: 5. This CDR3 has 15 amino acids. DNA of the CDR3: TGTGCCAGCAGCTTCGTCGCTAGCGGGAGGGATGAGCAGTTCTTC. Translated, it gives CASSFVASGRDEQFF.